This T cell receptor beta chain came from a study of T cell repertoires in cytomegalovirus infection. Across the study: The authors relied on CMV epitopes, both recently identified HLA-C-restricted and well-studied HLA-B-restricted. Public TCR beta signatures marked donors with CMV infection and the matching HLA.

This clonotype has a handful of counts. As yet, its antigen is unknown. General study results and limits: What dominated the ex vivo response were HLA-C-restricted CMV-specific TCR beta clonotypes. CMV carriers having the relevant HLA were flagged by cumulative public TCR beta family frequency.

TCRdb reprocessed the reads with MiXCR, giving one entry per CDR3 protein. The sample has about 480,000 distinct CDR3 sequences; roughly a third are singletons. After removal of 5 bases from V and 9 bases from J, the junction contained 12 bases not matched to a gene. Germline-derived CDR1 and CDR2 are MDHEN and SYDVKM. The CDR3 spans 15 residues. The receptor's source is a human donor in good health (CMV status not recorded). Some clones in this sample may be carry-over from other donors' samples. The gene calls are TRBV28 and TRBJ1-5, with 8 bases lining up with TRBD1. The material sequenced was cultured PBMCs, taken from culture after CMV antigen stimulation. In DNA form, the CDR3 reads TGTGCCAGCAGTCCCGCGACAGGGGCGGTTGGGCCCCAGCATTTT. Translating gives CASSPATGAVGPQHF.